This T cell receptor beta chain was obtained from a study of blood T cell repertoires in COVID-19. Clones were read by immunoSEQ multiplex PCR, and TCRdb kept only the in-frame ones, dropping some. Among around 140,000 clones, around 90% were seen once, and the ten largest hold approximately 3.8%. The sequencing sample was made of PBMCs or T cells enriched from blood (not recorded which). This clonotype was sampled from a woman aged 35 to 49 who had been exposed to COVID-19.

The CDR3 bases are TGTGCCAGCAGCTTAACGGCAGGATCGAACACTGAAGCTTTCTTT. Translated, it gives CASSLTAGSNTEAFF. The chain employs TRBV7-8 and TRBJ1-1, with no clear D. This CDR3 is 15 amino acids long. Germline loops: CDR1 SGHVS, CDR2 FQNEAQ. Trimming took 2 bases from V and 1 from J, leaving 11 bases between them.